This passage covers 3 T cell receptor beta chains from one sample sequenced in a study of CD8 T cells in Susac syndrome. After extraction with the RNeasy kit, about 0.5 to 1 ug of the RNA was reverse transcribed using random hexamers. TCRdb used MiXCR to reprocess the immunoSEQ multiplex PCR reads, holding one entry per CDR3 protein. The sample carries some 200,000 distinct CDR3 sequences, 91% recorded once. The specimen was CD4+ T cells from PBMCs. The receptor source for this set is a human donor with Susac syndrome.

CDR3 sequence: CASSQGGGLLSTDTQYF. DNA for the CDR3: TGTGCCAGCAGCCAAGGGGGAGGTCTCCTTAGCACAGATACGCAGTATTTT. The V call is TRBV3-1, the J call TRBJ2-3; a possible D gene is TRBD2 (6 bases). Germline V CDR1 and CDR2: LGHDT, YNNKEL (reference sequence). The CDR3 contains 17 residues. Trimming left V 1 base short and J 0 bases short, with 14 bases between.

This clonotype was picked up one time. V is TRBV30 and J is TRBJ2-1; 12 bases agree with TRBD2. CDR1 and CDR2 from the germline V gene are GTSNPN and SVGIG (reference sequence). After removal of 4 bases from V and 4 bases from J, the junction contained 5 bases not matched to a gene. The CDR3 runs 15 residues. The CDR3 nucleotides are TGTGCCTGGACTGGACTAGCGGGGAGTTACAATGAGCAGTTCTTC. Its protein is CAWTGLAGSYNEQFF.

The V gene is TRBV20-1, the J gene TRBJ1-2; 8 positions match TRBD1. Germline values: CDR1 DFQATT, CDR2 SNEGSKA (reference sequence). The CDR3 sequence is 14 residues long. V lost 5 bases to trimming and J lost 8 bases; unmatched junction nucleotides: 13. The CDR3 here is CSAPPHWTGKGYTF. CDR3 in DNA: TGCAGTGCTCCCCCACACTGGACAGGGAAAGGCTACACCTTC.